This T cell receptor (beta chain) is from a study of blood T cells in healthy people across ages (dated by TCRdb to about 2015). General notes on the study: In model experiments, roughly one uniquely barcoded TCR beta cDNA molecule per two T cells was captured by template switching. The study measured age-related changes in TCR beta repertoire diversity using deep sequencing normalized with unique cDNA molecular identifiers. To avoid experimental bias, donors of different ages were randomly spread across the sequencing lanes. Four age groups were formed from the donors: young (average 16 years), middle-aged (just under 40), aged (approximately 60) and long-lived (about 80). Two additional independent replicas of 1 million unique cDNA reads from the same blood draw were analyzed for two donors (one aged 18 to 30 and one aged 80 or older).

Donors were roughly 40 systemically healthy Caucasian individuals from Russia aged about 6 to 100 years. Each donor gave ten milliliters of peripheral blood, collected into EDTA-treated Vacutainer tubes. Ficoll-Paque density-gradient centrifugation was used to isolate PBMCs, with at least 6 million per sample. Trizol reagent was used to extract total RNA from PBMCs, with at least 6 micrograms per sample. The percentages of naive CD45RAhigh/CD27high T cells were determined by flow cytometry on a PBMC aliquot from every donor. Broad study findings and their caveats: Estimates of total diversity from one million sequenced T cells were regarded as lower bounds and underestimates. Compared with the aged group, more naive CD4+ T cells, fewer expanded clones and increased TCR diversity were shown by the long-lived group, suggesting age selection. The CMV infection status of donors was not known, potentially confounding age-related changes in expanded clonotypes. Since profiling was done on bulk unsorted PBMCs, naive and antigen-experienced compartments could not be conclusively compared. The percentage of naive T cells measured by flow cytometry correlated strongly with observed TCR beta diversity. As age increased, observed TCR beta diversity per million T cells dropped in a roughly linear way, and a significant reduction was already evident by age 40.

V is cut back by 3 bases and J by 9 bases, with 12 bases in the junction unmatched. For CDR1 and CDR2, the germline V gene lists SGHRS and YFSETQ. The CDR3 holds 15 amino acids from the cysteine to the phenylalanine. The read is trimmed to its CDR3 DNA, 45 bases read in frame from base 1. Preparation of the library involved 5' RACE. Sequencing was performed on an Illumina HiSeq 2500. A second PCR of roughly 7 to 11 cycles was performed with a sample-barcoded 5' primer and a J-beta primer mix. Each TCR beta cDNA molecule received a unique molecular identifier from a template-switch 5' adaptor carrying 12 random nucleotides. Each sample yielded at least 2.5 million CDR3-containing paired-end reads. First-strand cDNA was synthesized from all RNA with the Mint cDNA synthesis kit, primed by a TRBC-specific oligonucleotide. All cDNA was treated with uracil-DNA glycosylase and then went through a first 18-cycle PCR with the universal primers M1SS and BC2_uni_R. Regarding the original processing steps: Each sample was normalized by randomly selecting 1 million high-quality reads, each carrying a distinct molecular identifier. Reads with shared molecular identifiers were discarded instead of being binned into consensus sequences. CDR3 identification, clonotype clustering and error correction used MiTCR with a Q25 quality threshold and the strictest error-elimination algorithm. A nonparametric unseen species model with Euler transformation was used to estimate a lower bound on total TCR beta diversity. The public reads were quality trimmed at Q25 with fastp and then assembled into clones with MiXCR by TCRdb, keeping productive beta chains. Rows matching on CDR3 protein sequence are summarized as one entry with the most common DNA and genes. These V and J calls are TCRdb output, not the study's own analysis. Recorded for this sample are about 780,000 distinct CDR3 sequences; around 50% of them occurred a single time. Of the sample, about a sixth falls within the top ten clones.

This clonotype showed up just once. The specificity of this receptor is unknown. This may arise from a read error, as a much more abundant clone is one base away. The sequence derives from a man aged 80 or over in good health. Recombination linked TRBV5-1 to TRBJ2-1, with TRBD1 identical over 7 junction bases. Sequencing was carried out using blood. CDR3 region: CASSSAGQVHGEQFF. The nucleotide sequence reads as follows: TGCGCCAGCAGCTCCGCCGGACAGGTACACGGTGAGCAGTTCTTC.